These 11 T cell receptor beta chains came from one sample sequenced in a study of Graves' ophthalmopathy and Graves' hyperthyroidism. Amplification targeted the TCR beta CDR3 regions, with RNA transcripts as the source material. A first-round RT-PCR used HTBI primers, followed by a second-round multiplex PCR. TCRdb independently ran MiXCR on the multiplex PCR reads; one entry per CDR3 protein. The sample includes 350,000 to 450,000 distinct CDR3 sequences, approximately 20% seen only once; the top ten take about 1.6%. Sequenced material: peripheral blood. The receptor source for this set is a woman younger than 35 with Graves' ophthalmopathy.

This clonotype was seen ten or more times. The chain combines TRBV2 with TRBJ2-3, with 11 bases that match TRBD2. The CDR3 is 15 amino acids. Trimming at V came to 3 bases and at J to 4 bases, leaving 3 bases not matched to a gene. Germline-derived CDR1 and CDR2 are SNHLY and FYNNEI. CDR3 bases: TGTGCCAGCAGTGATTGGGGACTAGCGGCAGATACGCAGTATTTT. Protein: CASSDWGLAADTQYF. Combining the CDR3 with reference TRBV2 and TRBJ2-3 gives the whole variable domain EPEVTQTPSHQVTQMGQEVILRCVPISNHLYFYWYRQILGQKVEFLVSFYNNEISEKSEIFDDQFSVERPDGSNFTLKIRSTKLEDSAMYFCASSDWGLAADTQYFGPGTRLTVL.

CDR3 in amino acids: CASRTHRQEAEQYF. In DNA, the CDR3 is TGCGCCAGCAGGACCCACCGACAGGAGGCCGAGCAGTACTTC. This chain uses TRBV10-2 with TRBJ2-7; perhaps TRBD1 as D (6 bases). Trimming removed 6 bases at V and 6 bases at J, with 18 bases between. The CDR3 length is 14 residues. Germline V gene lookup returns CDR1 WSHSY and CDR2 SAAADI.

This clonotype was seen many times. The chain carries TRBV5-1 and TRBJ1-1; D ambiguous. CDR1 is SGHRS, CDR2 YFSETQ, per germline. The CDR3 sequence is 15 residues long. V lost 0 bases, J lost 8 bases, and 17 bases lay in between. The CDR3: CASSLAPELTGEAFF. In DNA form, the CDR3 reads TGCGCCAGCAGCTTGGCCCCCGAATTGACGGGAGAAGCTTTCTTT. Variable domain in full (rest from reference TRBV5-1 and TRBJ1-1): KAGVTQTPRYLIKTRGQQVTLSCSPISGHRSVSWYQQTPGQGLQFLFEYFSETQRNKGNFPGRFSGRQFSNSRSEMNVSTLELGDSALYLCASSLAPELTGEAFFGQGTRLTVV.

This clonotype was detected many times. The chain combines TRBV28 with TRBJ2-7; 7 bases map to TRBD2. The CDR3 is 14 amino acids. Germline values: CDR1 MDHEN, CDR2 SYDVKM. V gave up 2 bases and J gave up 7 bases; unmatched junction bases: 8. The CDR3: CASSLRAGVIEQYF. In DNA form, the CDR3 reads TGTGCCAGCAGTTTAAGGGCGGGAGTGATAGAGCAGTACTTC.

For this clonotype: A much larger clone differs by one base, so this may be a read error. The chain joins TRBV9 to TRBJ2-2; D is possibly TRBD2 (5 bases). The CDR3 covers 19 residues. CDR1 and CDR2 from the germline V gene are SGDLS and YYNGEE. The CDR3 bases are TGTGCCAGCAGGGTAGCTACTGGATCCGGAGTGGGAGACACCGGGGAGCTGTTTTTT. It encodes CASRVATGSGVGDTGELFF.

This clonotype was seen at least ten times. The chain uses TRBV7-2 and TRBJ2-7, with D possibly being TRBD2 (6 bases). The CDR3 loop spans 14 amino acids. Per germline, CDR1 SGHTA and CDR2 FQGNSA. Trimming took off 4 bases at V and 0 bases at J, with 10 bases between the two ends. CDR3 nucleotide sequence: TGTGCCAGCAGCTCCGGGACTCTCTCCTACGAGCAGTACTTC. Protein product: CASSSGTLSYEQYF.

This clonotype was counted ten times or more. V is TRBV20-1 and J is TRBJ1-1; D is unclear. Trimming removed 0 bases at V and 8 bases at J, with 7 bases between. Germline CDR1 DFQATT, CDR2 SNEGSKA (reference sequence). The CDR3 runs 11 residues. Here the CDR3 reads CSARDLGEAFF. The CDR3 DNA reads as TGCAGTGCTAGAGATCTGGGGGAAGCTTTCTTT.

This clonotype was counted ten times or more. The chain links TRBV12-3 or TRBV12-4 to TRBJ2-7; D might be TRBD1 (6 bases). The CDR3 consists of 16 residues. V lost 5 bases to trimming and J lost 3 bases, with 20 bases between them. The CDR3: CASSLPATGIGYEQYF. The CDR3 DNA reads TGTGCCAGCAGTCTACCCGCGACAGGTATAGGCTACGAGCAGTACTTC.

This sequence joins TRBV7-2 and TRBJ2-5, with 7 bases identical to TRBD2. J lost 2 bases, V lost 0 bases, and 6 bases had no gene match. The CDR3 loop spans 16 amino acids. Germline CDR1 and CDR2: SGHTA and FQGNSA. The CDR3 DNA sequence: TGTGCCAGCAGCTTAGCAACCGGGACTACTCAAGAGACCCAGTACTTC. Its translation is CASSLATGTTQETQYF.

Only a few counts were recorded for this clonotype. V and J are TRBV28 and TRBJ2-5, with TRBD1 matching 7 bases. The length of the CDR3 is 16 residues. The germline gives CDR1 MDHEN, CDR2 SYDVKM. The V and J ends lost 3 bases and 9 bases, in that order; junction bases with no gene match: 16. CDR3 DNA: TGTGCCAGCAGTTTCCTGATCGACAGGGCTGACCCTCCCCAGTACTTC. This codes for CASSFLIDRADPPQYF.

The V and J genes are TRBV5-1 and TRBJ1-1, with 8 bases fitting TRBD1. V shed 0 bases and J 4 bases; nucleotides not matched to a gene: 5. Germline V gene lookup returns CDR1 SGHRS and CDR2 YFSETQ. This CDR3 is 15 amino acids long. The CDR3 reads CASSLGFQGATEAFF. The CDR3 nucleotides are TGCGCCAGCAGCTTGGGATTTCAGGGGGCCACTGAAGCTTTCTTT.